This T cell receptor (beta chain) was found in a study of vaccination and CD4 T cells after COVID-19 (dated by TCRdb to between 2021 and 2024). Turning to the overall study: The convalescent cohort included six males and four females, with two Hispanic individuals, seven Caucasians, two Asians and one multiracial person. Control cultures received a CEFX viral epitope pool as the positive control, an HIV-1 Nef peptide pool as the negative control, or no peptide. Post-vaccine blood samples were obtained a median of approximately 74 days after the second vaccine dose, with a range of roughly 13 to 250 days. Overlapping spike peptide pools from SARS-CoV-2 and from the common cold coronaviruses HCoV-NL63, HCoV-OC43 and HCoV-229E were used as culture stimuli. In approximately eleven COVID-19 convalescent patients and 4 infection-naive healthy vaccine recipients, the spike-specific CD4+ TCR repertoire before mRNA vaccination was compared with the repertoire after mRNA vaccination. Each participant got two doses of either the Pfizer-BioNTech BNT162b2 vaccine (n=8) or the Moderna mRNA-1273 vaccine (n=2). Post-COVID blood samples from convalescent patients were collected a median of roughly 100 days after diagnosis, with a range of roughly 35 to 161 days. At the TCR clonotype level, an earlier paper using these donors assessed memory CD4+ T cell crossreactivity between SARS-CoV-2 and common cold coronavirus spike proteins. General conclusions and limits of the study: Although the median number of SARS-CoV-2-reactive clonotypes went up from 20 to 25 after infection to around 39 after vaccination, the increase was not significant. In convalescent patients, nearly all vaccine-specific clones (304 of 307) were found to be mono-reactive for SARS-CoV-2 spike rather than cross-reactive with common cold coronaviruses. Relatively few convalescent patients were included in the study, and early timepoints after natural infection were not analyzed. In convalescent patients, a median 86.3% of post-vaccine SARS-CoV-2-reactive clones were detected only after vaccination, suggesting vaccine-specific priming.

A remark on this clonotype: No antigen is known for it. The input lacks base qualities; no much larger clone sits a single base away.

Library method: PCR. At the Johns Hopkins FTIC core, DNA from the cultured CD4+ T cells underwent TCR sequencing with the Oncomine TCR Beta short-read assay. The QIAamp micro DNA kit was used to extract genomic DNA from the cultured CD4+ T cells. Oncomine TCR Beta libraries made from cultured CD4+ T cells were pooled using unique dual indexes and sequenced on an Illumina iSeq 100. The original methods were these. Non-productive sequences were removed, and CDR3s not starting with C, not ending with F or W, or shorter than 7 amino acids were discarded. Antigen-specific clonotypes were identified using the MANAFEST web application through comparison of peptide-stimulated wells with reference and other culture wells. Positive clones required FDR below 0.05, an odds ratio above 5, and productive frequency above 0.1% in at least two of three replicate wells. A clonotype counted as cross-reactive if it showed significant expansion both in the SARS-CoV-2 spike wells and in at least one common cold coronavirus spike condition. Levenshtein distances (stringdist) and unrooted phylogenetic trees (ape) in R version 3.6.1 were used to assess CDR3 homology. TCRdb applied fastp at Q25 and MiXCR to the public reads, then kept only in-frame beta chains. Merged by CDR3 protein, the rows form single entries marked with the most common genes and DNA. V and J calls and clone size were set by TCRdb, not the authors. The sample records around 7,000 distinct CDR3 sequences, over 40% of which are singletons. Of the sample, around 25% falls within the top ten clones.

Compared with germline, V lacks 4 bases and J lacks 0 bases; bases without a gene match: 4. Reading the germline V gene gives CDR1 ENHRY and CDR2 SYGVKD. From its cysteine to its phenylalanine, the CDR3 spans 15 amino acids. Solely the CDR3 DNA is kept, with 45 bases framed from the first base. The meaning of the sample's treatment or condition label: 10-day PBMC culture with coronavirus spike peptide pools or control peptides (ViraFEST assay). CD4+ T cells from unexposed donors were collected before the COVID-19 pandemic (2011-2018). The ViraFEST assay, used in the study, expanded antigen-specific T cells with peptide pools and then identified the expanded clonotypes through TCR sequencing. PBMCs were cultured at around 2 million per well in IMDM supplemented with 5% human AB serum and 8 to 10 IU/ml IL-2, with about 11 ug/ml peptide pools added. On days 3 and 7, half of the culture medium was replaced with fresh IL-2-containing medium. After more than 8 days of culture, CD4+ T cells were isolated by negative selection using the EasySep CD4+ T cell isolation kit. As far as cell numbers permitted, CD4+ T cells from unexposed donors were tested for reactivity against SARS-CoV-2 S and N as well as four spike pools from common cold coronaviruses. Ficoll-Paque Plus gradient centrifugation was used to isolate PBMCs from whole blood, and the isolated PBMCs were then either used fresh or cryopreserved at -140C. Each culture condition was generally run in triplicate wells. The leukapheresis product for the unexposed donors was obtained through commercial purchase.

The source of this sequence is a human donor in good health. Sequencing input: CD4+ T cells from blood, cultured in vitro. The chain is made from TRBV10-3 and TRBJ1-1, and TRBD1 aligns with 8 junction nucleotides. The encoded CDR3 is CAISARTGLNTEAFF. The bases read TGTGCCATCAGTGCCCGGACAGGGTTGAACACTGAAGCTTTCTTT.